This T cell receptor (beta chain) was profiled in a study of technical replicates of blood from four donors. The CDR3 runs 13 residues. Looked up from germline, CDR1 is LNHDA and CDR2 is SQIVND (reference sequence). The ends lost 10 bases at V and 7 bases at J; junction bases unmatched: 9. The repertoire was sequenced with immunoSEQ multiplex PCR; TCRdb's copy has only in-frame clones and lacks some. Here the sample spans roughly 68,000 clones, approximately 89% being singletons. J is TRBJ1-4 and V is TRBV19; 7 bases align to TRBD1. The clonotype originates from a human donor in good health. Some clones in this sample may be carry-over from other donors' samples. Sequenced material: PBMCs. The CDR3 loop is CATSDRASEKLFF. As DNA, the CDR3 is TGTGCCACCTCAGACAGGGCAAGTGAAAAACTGTTTTTT.